This is a list of T cell receptor beta chains from one sample in a study of metastatic and nonmetastatic thyroid tumors. TCRdb recomputed clones from the PCR reads via MiXCR. The sample holds around 7,500 clones, approximately 40% seen once. The specimen sequenced was tumor tissue. The receptors here all came from a female donor with papillary thyroid cancer or a benign thyroid nodule (not recorded which). Some clones in this sample may be carry-over from other donors' samples. Both conserved end residues are part of each CDR3. Each record gives: clone size, D gene, V gene, J gene, CDR3 DNA, CDR3 protein. A D gene is named only where the DNA matches it firmly. Size tells how often a clone was seen (once, few, many) or the class of an expanded clone, and some rows leave it out.

NA	NA	TRBV25-1	TRBJ1-6	TGTGCCAGCAGTGAATCGGGGGGGTTCGTTTCACCCCTCCACTTT	CASSESGGFVSPLHF
few	NA	TRBV28	TRBJ2-7	TGTGCCAGCAGTGCCCCCCGGTCGGGCAGATCCTCCTACGAGCAGTACTTC	CASSAPRSGRSSYEQYF
once	NA	TRBV20-1	TRBJ1-6	TGCAGTGCGCGCAGTGATTCTTGGGATTCACCCCTCCACTTT	CSARSDSWDSPLHF
few	TRBD1	TRBV6-1	TRBJ1-6	TGTGCCAGCATAAGAGACAGGGAAGGAAATTCACCCCTCCACTTT	CASIRDREGNSPLHF
once	TRBD1	TRBV30	TRBJ2-7	TGTGCCTGGAGTGTGTCCGGGACAGCGTACGAGCAGTACTTC	CAWSVSGTAYEQYF
few	NA	TRBV6-5	TRBJ1-1	TGTGCCAGCAGCCCTTGGGGTGGTGGGGCGCGTAGGCGGTACGAGGCTTTCTTT	CASSPWGGGARRRYEAFF
medium-sized	NA	TRBV20-1	TRBJ1-1	TGCAGTGCCCCTACGGATCGGGGAGCTTTCTTT	CSAPTDRGAFF
NA	NA	TRBV12-3/TRBV12-4	TRBJ2-5	TGTGCCAGCAGTTTAGGTCGGATCCAAGAGACCCAGTACTTC	CASSLGRIQETQYF
once	NA	TRBV3-1	TRBJ1-5	TGTGCCACCAATTATAGCAATCAGCAACAGCATTTT	CATNYSNQQQHF
few	NA	TRBV5-1	TRBJ1-3	TGCGCCAGCAGCTTGGCTACGAGGGGATCCGGAAACACCATATATTTT	CASSLATRGSGNTIYF
NA	TRBD1	TRBV20-1	TRBJ1-2	TGCAGTGTTGACAGGGTGGAGAACTATGGCTACACCTTC	CSVDRVENYGYTF
many	NA	TRBV13	TRBJ2-3	TGTGCCAGCAGCTACTACCCAGGGACGGGGGCAGATACGCAGTATTTT	CASSYYPGTGADTQYF
NA	TRBD1	TRBV18	TRBJ1-2	TGTGCCAGCTCGACCAATGGACAGGGAGCCTATGGCTACACCTTC	CASSTNGQGAYGYTF
NA	TRBD2	TRBV5-1	TRBJ2-7	TGCGCCAGCAGCTCTCCGGGACTAGGGACCTACGAGCAGTACTTC	CASSSPGLGTYEQYF
medium-sized	TRBD1	TRBV15	TRBJ2-7	TGTGCCACCAGCAGCCTCGACAGGGCCTACGAGCAGTACTTC	CATSSLDRAYEQYF
NA	NA	TRBV18	TRBJ2-7	TGTGCCAGCTCACCACGGACAGTATTTTACGAGCAGTACTTC	CASSPRTVFYEQYF
NA	TRBD2	TRBV12-3/TRBV12-4	TRBJ2-7	TGTGCCACCAGCACAGCGGGAGGTGCCGAGCAGTACTTC	CATSTAGGAEQYF
NA	NA	TRBV27	TRBJ1-1	TGTGCCAGCAGTTTAATGGGTAACCGGGGCACCACTGAAGCTTTCTTT	CASSLMGNRGTTEAFF
many	TRBD1	TRBV5-1	TRBJ2-4	TGCGCCAGCAGCTCCCAGGGGGCTGGAAACATTCAGTACTTC	CASSSQGAGNIQYF
few	NA	TRBV28	TRBJ2-7	TGTGCCAGCAGTTTGTCTTCCCGAGGAACCTACGAGCAGTACTTC	CASSLSSRGTYEQYF
NA	TRBD2	TRBV6-2/TRBV6-3	TRBJ2-4	TGTGCCAGCAGTTACTCCCAGGTAGTCGAGGCGGGAGCATGGGACAAAAACATTCAGTACTTC	CASSYSQVVEAGAWDKNIQYF
NA	TRBD1	TRBV20-1	TRBJ1-1	TGCAGTGCTAGGAACACAGGGGGCGGCACTGAAGCTTTCTTT	CSARNTGGGTEAFF
NA	NA	TRBV5-1	TRBJ1-3	TGCGCCAGCATCCGAACGTGTACAGGCTCTGGAAACACCATATATTTT	CASIRTCTGSGNTIYF
NA	TRBD1	TRBV10-3	TRBJ2-5	TGTGCCATCAGGGCGGACAGGGGCCAAGAGACCCAGTACTTC	CAIRADRGQETQYF
NA	NA	TRBV5-1	TRBJ1-1	TGCGCCAGCAGCTTGGAGGAGGGGGTAATAAGAGCTTTCTTT	CASSLEEGVIRAFF
large	NA	TRBV30	TRBJ1-3	TGTGCCTGGAGGGCCACAGGGAATATAGGAAACACCATATATTTT	CAWRATGNIGNTIYF
NA	TRBD1	TRBV28	TRBJ1-2	TGTGCCAGCATCCGCGACAGGGGCACCGATGTCTACACCTTC	CASIRDRGTDVYTF
once	NA	TRBV4-2	TRBJ2-7	TGTGCCAGCAGCCAAGAAGATGGGGGATACGAGCAGTACTTC	CASSQEDGGYEQYF
NA	TRBD1	TRBV6-1	TRBJ2-1	TGTGCCAGCAGAATTCCAACCGGGACAGTATGCAATGAGCAGTTCTTC	CASRIPTGTVCNEQFF
medium-sized	NA	TRBV20-1	TRBJ2-3	TGCAGTGCCATCCGAATGAGGGTAGAATCAGATACGCAGTATTTT	CSAIRMRVESDTQYF
medium-sized	NA	TRBV29-1	TRBJ2-1	TGCAGCGTTGATAGCGGTCATGAGCAGTTCTTC	CSVDSGHEQFF
few	NA	TRBV11-2	TRBJ2-5	TGTGCCAGCAGTTTACAGGGCAAAGAGACCCAGTACTTC	CASSLQGKETQYF
few	NA	TRBV12-3/TRBV12-4	TRBJ2-3	TGTGCCAGCAGCCCCGGGTTAGCCATTTTTTCAGATACGCAGTATTTT	CASSPGLAIFSDTQYF
NA	NA	TRBV3-1	TRBJ1-6	TGTGCCAGCAGCCAAACTCCGGGGGGCGCCGGGGATTCACCCCTCCACTTT	CASSQTPGGAGDSPLHF
few	NA	TRBV28	TRBJ1-5	TGTGCCAGTAGTTTCCAGGTACAGGGAGTTCAGCCCCAGCATTTT	CASSFQVQGVQPQHF
few	TRBD2	TRBV2	TRBJ2-7	TGTGCCAGCAGTGCCCGACTAGCGGGAGTTTACGAGCAGTACTTC	CASSARLAGVYEQYF
NA	TRBD1	TRBV18	TRBJ2-2	TGTGCCAGCTCACCGCAACAGGGGGCTGAAGACACCGGGGAGCTGTTTTTT	CASSPQQGAEDTGELFF
NA	NA	TRBV20-1	TRBJ1-5	TGCAGTGCCTCCTTGGTAAATCAGCCCCAGCATTTT	CSASLVNQPQHF
NA	NA	TRBV30	TRBJ2-7	TGTGCCTGGAGTGTAGTGTCCCACTACGAGCAGTACTTC	CAWSVVSHYEQYF
NA	NA	TRBV4-3	TRBJ2-7	TGCGCCAGCAGCCAAGATCGACCCATGGCTAGCTCCTCCTACGAGCAGTACTTC	CASSQDRPMASSSYEQYF
NA	NA	TRBV6-2/TRBV6-3	TRBJ2-1	TGTGCCAGCAGACCAGCGTGGTTAGACAATGAGCAGTTCTTC	CASRPAWLDNEQFF
NA	TRBD1	TRBV2	TRBJ1-6	TGTGCCAGCAGGGACGACAGGGGTAGCTCCTATAATTCACCCCTCCACTTT	CASRDDRGSSYNSPLHF
NA	TRBD1	TRBV27	TRBJ2-7	TGTGCCAGCAGTTCTTACTTTGGCGGGACAGGGAAAGGAAACTCCTACGAGCAGTACTTC	CASSSYFGGTGKGNSYEQYF
NA	NA	TRBV24-1	TRBJ2-5	TGTGCCACCAGCCTGGGGCCGGAGACCCAGTACTTC	CATSLGPETQYF
few	NA	TRBV6-2/TRBV6-3	TRBJ2-7	TGTGCCAGTAGTTACGGGTGGTCCTACGATCAGTACTTC	CASSYGWSYDQYF
NA	NA	TRBV5-1	TRBJ2-1	TGCGCCAGCAGCTTGGATTCAGGGGCTTTATACAATGAGCAGTTCTTC	CASSLDSGALYNEQFF
few	NA	TRBV10-3	TRBJ2-1	TGTGCCATCACCCAAGCCTCCAGGTCCGTGAATGAGCAGTTCTTC	CAITQASRSVNEQFF
NA	TRBD1	TRBV6-1	TRBJ2-5	TGTGCCAGCACCCGCTGGGACAGGGCTAAGGAGACCCAGTACTTC	CASTRWDRAKETQYF
medium-sized	NA	TRBV2	TRBJ2-3	TGTGCCAGCAGAAGCGGCCCCAGCACAGATACGCAGTATTTT	CASRSGPSTDTQYF
NA	NA	TRBV7-3	TRBJ1-1	TGTGCCAGCAGCCTTATGTCCGGGAACACTGAAGCTTTCTTT	CASSLMSGNTEAFF
few	TRBD2	TRBV28	TRBJ2-7	TGTGCCAGCAGTTGGACTAGTGGGAGCGAGCAGTACTTC	CASSWTSGSEQYF
NA	NA	TRBV27	TRBJ2-7	TGTGCCAGCAGTTTGACAGTTAACTCCTACGAGCAGTACTTC	CASSLTVNSYEQYF
many	TRBD1	TRBV30	TRBJ1-5	TGTGCCTGGAGTCCCGGGACAGGAGGGGATCAGCCCCAGCATTTT	CAWSPGTGGDQPQHF
medium-sized	NA	TRBV20-1	TRBJ2-1	TGCAGTGTCCGGGACGAAACCGCCTATGAGCAGTTCTTC	CSVRDETAYEQFF
few	NA	TRBV28	TRBJ2-7	TGTGCCAGCAGTTTTGGCGGGTCCCCCGAGCAGTACTTC	CASSFGGSPEQYF